This T cell receptor (beta chain) derives from a study of T cell changes during pregnancy in multiple sclerosis. This table comes from immunoSEQ multiplex PCR, and its TCRdb copy is limited to in-frame clones, with some not included. The table includes about 75,000 clones, around nine tenths detected once. J lost 6 bases, V lost 1 base, and 8 bases had no gene match. There are 15 residues in the CDR3. Germline-derived CDR1 and CDR2 are SGHTA and FQGNSA. The specimen was CD4+ T cells from peripheral blood mononuclear cells, collected before pregnancy. The receptor was isolated from a female donor with multiple sclerosis, enrolled in a pregnancy study. V gene TRBV7-2 combines with J gene TRBJ1-1; TRBD1 aligns across 7 bases. CDR3 in DNA: TGTGCCAGCAGCTTAGTTTCCAGGGGGATGGCTGAAGCTTTCTTT. Its translation is CASSLVSRGMAEAFF.